This entry concerns a single T cell receptor (beta chain). Sequenced by immunoSEQ multiplex PCR; TCRdb stores in-frame clones only, minus some. This table holds around 70,000 clones, under 95% found once. The sample belongs to a study of blood T cell repertoires in COVID-19. J lost 3 bases, V lost 3 bases, and 5 bases had no gene match. Germline V gene data show CDR1 as LNHDA and CDR2 as SQIVND (reference sequence). This CDR3 has 15 amino acids. The chain is built from TRBV19 and TRBJ2-3, with TRBD2 identical over 8 bases. Sequenced: peripheral blood. This TCR came from a woman aged 55-70 years with active COVID-19. CDR3 region: CASSMRGRLTDTQYF. The CDR3 DNA is TGTGCCAGTAGTATGCGCGGGAGGTTGACAGATACGCAGTATTTT.